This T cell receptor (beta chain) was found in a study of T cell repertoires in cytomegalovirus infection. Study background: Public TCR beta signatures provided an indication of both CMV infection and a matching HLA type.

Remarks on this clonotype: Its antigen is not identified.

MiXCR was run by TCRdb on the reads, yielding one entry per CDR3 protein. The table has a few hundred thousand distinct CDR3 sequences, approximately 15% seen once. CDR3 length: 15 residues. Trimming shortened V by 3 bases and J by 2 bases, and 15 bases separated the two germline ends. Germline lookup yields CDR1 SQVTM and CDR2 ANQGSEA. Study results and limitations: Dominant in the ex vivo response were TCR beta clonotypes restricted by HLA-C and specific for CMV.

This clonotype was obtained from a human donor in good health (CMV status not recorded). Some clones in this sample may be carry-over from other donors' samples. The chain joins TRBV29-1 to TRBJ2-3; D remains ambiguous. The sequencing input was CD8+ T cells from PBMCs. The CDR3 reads CSVDYNIISTDTQYF. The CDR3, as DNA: TGCAGCGTTGATTACAACATTATATCCACAGATACGCAGTATTTT.